A selection of T cell receptor beta chains follows, all from one sample in a study of T cell clonotyping in hematopoietic cell transplantation. Assay used: immunoSEQ multiplex PCR; TCRdb lists only in-frame clones, some missing. The sample consists of 14,000 or so clones, roughly 94% of them appearing once. The material sequenced was PBMCs, taken 30 days after allogeneic stem cell transplant. The receptor set was obtained from a male patient aged 60 to 75 who had an allogeneic stem cell transplant from an unrelated donor, so the T cells may come from the graft donor. Some clones in this sample may be carry-over from other donors' samples. CDR3s include the opening cysteine and the closing phenylalanine or tryptophan. D genes are given only for firm matches. Expanded clones get a size class; other rows say once, few or many, or leave the size out.

>TRBV7-9|once|TRBJ2-1|NA
TGTGCCATCTCAAACAATGAGCAGTTCTTC
CAISNNEQFF
>TRBV9|NA|TRBJ1-1|NA
TGTGCCAGCAGCGAGCCAGGCCGTGCAGCTTTCTTT
CASSEPGRAAFF
>TRBV19|NA|TRBJ1-3|TRBD1
TGTGCCAGTGGACAGGCTGTTGGAAACACCATATATTTT
CASGQAVGNTIYF
>TRBV19|NA|TRBJ2-3|NA
TGTGCCAGCACCCTGGGGGATACGCAGTATTTT
CASTLGDTQYF
>TRBV6-5|NA|TRBJ2-7|NA
TGTGCCAGAAGGAATACGGGTGTGTACGAGCAGTACTTC
CARRNTGVYEQYF
>TRBV6-5|NA|TRBJ1-1|TRBD1
TGTGCCAGCAGTTCCCCACCGGGACAGATGAACACTGAAGCTTTCTTT
CASSSPPGQMNTEAFF
>TRBV5-6|NA|TRBJ2-2|TRBD1
TGTGCCAGCAGCTTCGGACAGGGGGCTGACACCGGGGAGCTGTTTTTT
CASSFGQGADTGELFF
>TRBV20-1|NA|TRBJ2-5|NA
TGCAGTGCTGGGTACCAAGAGACCCAGTACTTC
CSAGYQETQYF
>TRBV7-2|NA|TRBJ2-4|TRBD1
TGTGCCAGCAGCTTAGTATCCGGGACAGGGGGCGAAAACATTCAGTACTTC
CASSLVSGTGGENIQYF
>TRBV29-1|NA|TRBJ1-1|NA
TGCAGCGTTGAACCACAGTTCAACACTGAAGCTTTCTTT
CSVEPQFNTEAFF
>TRBV6-1|NA|TRBJ1-4|NA
TGTGCCAGCAGTGCACAGGCAGGGCCTAATGAAAAACTGTTTTTT
CASSAQAGPNEKLFF
>TRBV6-5|NA|TRBJ1-6|TRBD1
TGTGCCAGCAGATACTTGAGGACAGGGGATTCACCCCTCCACTTT
CASRYLRTGDSPLHF
>TRBV5-1|NA|TRBJ2-1|TRBD1
TGCGCCAGCAGGTGGGACAGGGCACGGAATGAGCAGTTCTTC
CASRWDRARNEQFF
>TRBV7-2|once|TRBJ1-5|NA
TGTGCCAGCAGCTTAGGTTGGGGAAATCAGCCCCAGCATTTT
CASSLGWGNQPQHF
>TRBV10-1|NA|TRBJ1-5|NA
TGCGCCACCCAAGAGACGGGATATAGCAATCAGCCCCAGCATTTT
CATQETGYSNQPQHF
>TRBV5-1|NA|TRBJ2-5|TRBD2
TGCGCCAGCAGCCCGGGACTAGCGGGAGGGCGAGAGACCCAGTACTTC
CASSPGLAGGRETQYF
>TRBV7-7|NA|TRBJ2-3|TRBD2
TGTGCTAGCAGCTCCGGGCTAGCGGGGCGCACAGATACGCAGTATTTT
CASSSGLAGRTDTQYF
>TRBV7-2|NA|TRBJ1-2|TRBD1
TGTGCCAGCAGCCTTACAGGGGACTATGGCTACACCTTC
CASSLTGDYGYTF
>TRBV6-1|NA|TRBJ1-1|NA
TGTGCCAGCAGTGAAGGAAGCTGGGACACTGAAGCTTTCTTT
CASSEGSWDTEAFF
>TRBV2|NA|TRBJ2-3|NA
TGTGCCAGCAGTGAAGCGGGGGCTTACCATGGGAGCGATACGCAGTATTTT
CASSEAGAYHGSDTQYF
>TRBV19|NA|TRBJ2-5|NA
TGTGCCAGTAGTATGAGAGGGGCCAGAGATAAAGAGACCCAGTACTTC
CASSMRGARDKETQYF
>TRBV5-4|NA|TRBJ2-5|NA
TGTGCCAGCAGCTTGGCAGGGAGTCAAGAGACCCAGTACTTC
CASSLAGSQETQYF
>TRBV6-5|NA|TRBJ2-2|NA
TGTGCCAGCAGTTACTCGTGGGTCTCCGGGGAGCTGTTTTTT
CASSYSWVSGELFF
>TRBV19|NA|TRBJ1-2|TRBD1
TGTGCCAGTACCGAGGGGGCAGGGAGAAGCGAGGGCTACACCTTC
CASTEGAGRSEGYTF
>TRBV29-1|once|TRBJ1-2|NA
TGCAGCGTGGAAGGGTTCTATGGCTACACCTTC
CSVEGFYGYTF
>TRBV7-3|NA|TRBJ2-3|TRBD2
TGTGCCAGCAGCTTAACGGGCAGCGGGGGCACAGATACGCAGTATTTT
CASSLTGSGGTDTQYF
>TRBV19|NA|TRBJ2-3|NA
TGTGCCACATCGACTGAAGACCAACCCACAGATACGCAGTATTTT
CATSTEDQPTDTQYF
>TRBV2|NA|TRBJ2-7|NA
TGTGCCAGCAGTATCGGGACTCGGGGATACGAGCAGTACTTC
CASSIGTRGYEQYF
>TRBV5-4|NA|TRBJ1-1|NA
TGTGCCAGCAGCTTGGGAGAAAACACTGAAGCTTTCTTT
CASSLGENTEAFF
>TRBV10-3|NA|TRBJ1-1|NA
TGTGCCATCAGTGACAGGGTCGAGGCTGAAGCTTTCTTT
CAISDRVEAEAFF
>TRBV7-2|NA|TRBJ2-5|TRBD1
TGTGCCAGCAGCTCTGACAGGGGGCGAGAGACCCAGTACTTC
CASSSDRGRETQYF
>TRBV11-2|NA|TRBJ1-4|NA
TGTGCCAGCAGCTTAGTAGGTTTTAATGAAAAACTGTTTTTT
CASSLVGFNEKLFF
>TRBV12-5|NA|TRBJ1-2|NA
TGTGCTAGTGGCCTAAGTGACTATGGCTACACCTTC
CASGLSDYGYTF
>TRBV20-1|NA|TRBJ2-3|NA
TGCAGTGCTGAAGGAACAGATACGCAGTATTTT
CSAEGTDTQYF
>TRBV19|NA|TRBJ1-5|NA
TGTGCCAGTAGTATCGGCAATCAGCCCCAGCATTTT
CASSIGNQPQHF
>TRBV11-2|once|TRBJ1-5|NA
TGTGCCAGCAGCTCCGGGGGTAGGGGACAGCCCCAGCATTTT
CASSSGGRGQPQHF
>TRBV10-3|NA|TRBJ1-2|NA
TGTGCCATAAAGTTTACAGGAAACGACTATGGCTACACCTTC
CAIKFTGNDYGYTF
>TRBV5-8|NA|TRBJ2-4|NA
TGTGCCAGCAGCTTGGAAGCTACACTCAAGGTCAAAAACATTCAGTACTTC
CASSLEATLKVKNIQYF
>TRBV7-2|NA|TRBJ2-5|NA
TGTGCCAGCAGCGTGGACGTCGGGCGGACCCAGTACTTC
CASSVDVGRTQYF
>TRBV7-9|NA|TRBJ1-1|NA
TGTGCCAGCAGCTTATTGGAAAACACTGAAGCTTTCTTT
CASSLLENTEAFF
>TRBV7-3|NA|TRBJ1-3|NA
TGTGCCAGCAGCAGGTATCGGGAGGTGGGAAACACCATATATTTT
CASSRYREVGNTIYF
>TRBV6-1|NA|TRBJ1-1|NA
TGTGCCAGCAGTGAAGCACCTCGGGGGAGGAACACTGAAGCTTTCTTT
CASSEAPRGRNTEAFF
>TRBV29-1|NA|TRBJ1-1|NA
TGCAGCGTTTCGGCCGTGGTCATGAACACTGAAGCTTTCTTT
CSVSAVVMNTEAFF
>TRBV19|once|TRBJ1-2|TRBD1
TGTGCCAGTAGTCCGGGACAGGGTAACTATGGCTACACCTTC
CASSPGQGNYGYTF
>TRBV4-1|NA|TRBJ2-3|NA
TGCGCCAGCAGCCAAGATGGGGGCGGGAGCACAGATACGCAGTATTTT
CASSQDGGGSTDTQYF
>TRBV10-1|NA|TRBJ2-7|NA
TGCGCCAGCTCCTTTAGCGTGGGCTCCTACGAGCAGTACTTC
CASSFSVGSYEQYF
>TRBV6-1|NA|TRBJ2-7|NA
TGTGCCAGCAGTGAAGCAGGATGGAGTAGCTCCTACGAGCAGTACTTC
CASSEAGWSSSYEQYF
>TRBV7-2|NA|TRBJ1-6|TRBD1
TGTGCCAGCAGCTTATTCTCTGGGACAGTAAATTCACCCCTCCACTTT
CASSLFSGTVNSPLHF